This TCR beta chain came from a study of T cells in Graves' hyperthyroidism and ophthalmopathy. The V gene's germline CDR1 is SGHKS and CDR2 YYEKEE (reference sequence). The CDR3 covers 16 residues. V lost 0 bases and J lost 4, with 16 bases in between. Amplification yielded TCR beta CDR3 regions, with RNA transcripts as the source. The study used the HTBI primer set for a first-round RT-PCR of the TCR CDR3. A single record per CDR3 protein comes from TCRdb applying MiXCR to the multiplex PCR reads. There are more than 300,000 distinct CDR3 sequences in the sample; approximately 15% occur only once, and approximately 11% lies in the top ten. The diagnoses drew upon clinical symptoms, serum thyroxine and TRAb, thyroid ultrasound and orbital computed tomography. This clonotype was recorded a few times.

J is TRBJ1-2 and V is TRBV5-5; weak D call: TRBD1 (5 bases). The sequence was collected from an older woman with Graves' hyperthyroidism. Sample: blood. The CDR3 sequence: CASSLEGRTRGYGYTF. In nucleotides, the CDR3 is TGTGCCAGCAGCTTGGAAGGGCGGACAAGGGGCTATGGCTACACCTTC.